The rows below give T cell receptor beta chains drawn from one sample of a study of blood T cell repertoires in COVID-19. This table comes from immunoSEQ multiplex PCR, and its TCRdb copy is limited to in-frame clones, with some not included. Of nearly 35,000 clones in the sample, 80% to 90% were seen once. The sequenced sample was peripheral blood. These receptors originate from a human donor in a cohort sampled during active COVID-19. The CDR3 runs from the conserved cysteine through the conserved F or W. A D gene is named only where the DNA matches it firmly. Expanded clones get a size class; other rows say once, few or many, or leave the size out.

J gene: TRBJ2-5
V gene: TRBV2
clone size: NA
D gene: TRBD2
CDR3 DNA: TGTGCCAGCAGGCAGATTAGCGGGGGTCCGGGCCAGTACTTC
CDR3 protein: CASRQISGGPGQYF

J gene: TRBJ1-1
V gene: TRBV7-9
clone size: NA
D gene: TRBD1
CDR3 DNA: TGTGCCAGCAGCTCGTACAGGGGTGGAACTGAAGCTTTCTTT
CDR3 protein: CASSSYRGGTEAFF

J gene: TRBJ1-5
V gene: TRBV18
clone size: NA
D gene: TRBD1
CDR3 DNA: TGTGCCAGCTCACCCATGGACAGGGGGCTAAATCAGCCCCAGCATTTT
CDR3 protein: CASSPMDRGLNQPQHF

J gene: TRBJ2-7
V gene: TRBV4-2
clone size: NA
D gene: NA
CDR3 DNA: TGTGCCAGCAGCCAAGCGACCCGGGACAAGTCCTACGAGCAGTACTTC
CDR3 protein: CASSQATRDKSYEQYF

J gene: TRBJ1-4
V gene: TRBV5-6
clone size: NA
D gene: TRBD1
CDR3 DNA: TGTGCCAGCAGCTTCAAGCAGACAGGGGAAGGTGAAAAACTGTTTTTT
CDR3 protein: CASSFKQTGEGEKLFF

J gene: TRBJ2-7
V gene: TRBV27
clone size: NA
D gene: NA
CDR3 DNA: TGTGCCAGCAGTTCAGGGGGGAGCTCCTACGAGCAGTACTTC
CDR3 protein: CASSSGGSSYEQYF

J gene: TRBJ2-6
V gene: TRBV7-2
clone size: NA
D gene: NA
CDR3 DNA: TGTGCCAGCAGCATAGGGGACACCTCTGGGGCCAACGTCCTGACTTTC
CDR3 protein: CASSIGDTSGANVLTF

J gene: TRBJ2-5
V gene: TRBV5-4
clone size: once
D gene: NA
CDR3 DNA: TGTGCCAGCAGCTTCGGCGGGAAAGAGACCCAGTACTTC
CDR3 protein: CASSFGGKETQYF

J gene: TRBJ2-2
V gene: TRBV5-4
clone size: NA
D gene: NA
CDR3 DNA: TGTGCCAGCAGCTTGGCGGGACTGGGCACCGGGGAGCTGTTTTTT
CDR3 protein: CASSLAGLGTGELFF

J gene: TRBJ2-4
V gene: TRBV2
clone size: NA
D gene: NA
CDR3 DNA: TGTGCCAGTACTCAGGAGGTGGGCAAAAACATTCAGTACTTC
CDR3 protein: CASTQEVGKNIQYF

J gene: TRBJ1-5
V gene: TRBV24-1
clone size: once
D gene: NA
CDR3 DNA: TGTGCCACCAGTGCAGGGGTGGGCAATCAGCCCCAGCATTTT
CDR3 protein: CATSAGVGNQPQHF

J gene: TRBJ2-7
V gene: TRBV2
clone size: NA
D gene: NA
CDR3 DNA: TGTGCCAGCACAAACGGAGGGGGGGCCTACGAGCAGTACTTC
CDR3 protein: CASTNGGGAYEQYF

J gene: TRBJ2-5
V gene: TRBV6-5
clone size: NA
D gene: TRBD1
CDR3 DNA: TGTGCCAGCAGTTACGCCGGGACAGGGAAAGAGACCCAGTACTTC
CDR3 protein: CASSYAGTGKETQYF

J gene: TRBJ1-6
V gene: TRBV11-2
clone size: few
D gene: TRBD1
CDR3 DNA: TGTGCCAGCAGCTCTCCCGGGACAGGAAATTCACCCCTCCACTTT
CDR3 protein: CASSSPGTGNSPLHF

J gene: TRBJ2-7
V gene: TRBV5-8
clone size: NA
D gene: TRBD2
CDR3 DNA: TGTGCCAGCAGCTGGGACGTTAGCGGGGTCTCCTACGAGCAGTACTTC
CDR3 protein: CASSWDVSGVSYEQYF

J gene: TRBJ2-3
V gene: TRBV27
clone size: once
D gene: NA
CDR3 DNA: TGTGCCAGCAGTTGGCTCGCCCCCTTTGGAGATACGCAGTATTTT
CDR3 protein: CASSWLAPFGDTQYF

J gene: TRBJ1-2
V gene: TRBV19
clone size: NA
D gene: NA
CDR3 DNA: TGTGCCAGTAGTATCGGGACAACCGCTAACTATGGCTACACCTTC
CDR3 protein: CASSIGTTANYGYTF

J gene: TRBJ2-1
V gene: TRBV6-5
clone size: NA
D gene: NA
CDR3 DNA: TGTGCCAGCAGTTTTCGTGCGGGTGAGCAGTTCTTC
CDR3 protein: CASSFRAGEQFF

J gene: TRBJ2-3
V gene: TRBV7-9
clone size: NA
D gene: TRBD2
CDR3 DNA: TGTGCCAGCAGCCTTGGACTAGCGGTCACAGATACGCAGTATTTT
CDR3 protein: CASSLGLAVTDTQYF

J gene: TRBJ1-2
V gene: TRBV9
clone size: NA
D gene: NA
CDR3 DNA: TGTGCCAGCAGCGTCATTTGGGGAGGGGGCTATGGCTACACCTTC
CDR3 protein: CASSVIWGGGYGYTF

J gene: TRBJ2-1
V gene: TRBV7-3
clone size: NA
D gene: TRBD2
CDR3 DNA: TGTGCCAGCAGCTGGACTAGCGGGGGGCCCTACAATGAGCAGTTCTTC
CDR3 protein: CASSWTSGGPYNEQFF

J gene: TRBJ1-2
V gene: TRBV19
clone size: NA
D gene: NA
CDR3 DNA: TGTGCCAGTAGTGGGAACAAGGAGGTTATCTATGGCTACACCTTC
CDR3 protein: CASSGNKEVIYGYTF

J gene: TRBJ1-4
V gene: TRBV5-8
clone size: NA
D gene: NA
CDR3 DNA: TGTGCCAGCAGCTTCGGGGGGAGCAATGAAAAACTGTTTTTT
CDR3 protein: CASSFGGSNEKLFF